Given below is one T cell receptor beta chain in context. Its antigen remains undetermined. No base qualities exist here, and no much larger clone lies one base off it. Additional DNA sequences in this sample encode the identical CDR3. Using the deep immunoSEQ assay, TCR CDR3 regions were amplified from genomic DNA by multiplex PCR. Extracted genomic DNA from each cell subset was spread evenly across all wells of several immunoSEQ 96-well plates, with each plate serving as a replicate. Each replicate PCR for sorted subsets received about 180 ng genomic DNA, equal to around 32,000 T cell genomes. Purified libraries were measured with a Qubit 3.0 fluorometer, size-checked on a Bioanalyzer 2100, and measured again with the KAPA Library Quantification kit. A separate single-read 150-cycle Illumina NextSeq 550 flow cell was used to sequence each immunoSEQ 96-well plate. As for the authors' bioinformatics: The immunoSEQ output contained only junctional sequences without quality scores, so filtering could not match that applied to full-length reads. To assign V/J genes and CDR3, sequences were annotated against IMGT germline references using PyIR, a Python wrapper for IgBLAST v1.9. Reads were removed for weak V/J assignments (E-value above 1e-6), missing CDR3, stop codons, out-of-frame junctions, or ambiguous translated residues. V3J clonotypes were defined as sequences sharing the same inferred V gene, J gene, and CDR3 amino acid sequence. The percentage overlap between two repertoires was calculated by dividing the number of shared unique clonotypes by the size of the smaller repertoire. Repertoire richness was assessed with RTK rarefaction, the Chao1 estimator, and Recon v2.1 estimates of unobserved clonotypes. OLGA was used to compute generation probabilities for all TCRbeta clonotypes that the gDNA method yielded from a handful of donors. TCRdb retrieved this table from immuneACCESS and kept in-frame rearrangements only. Not all clones are present; in checked studies, unresolved V genes account for under half, and no reason is known for the remainder. V and J calls and clone size are as listed in that table; D and trimming were resolved from the DNA. The sample has roughly 1.4 million clones on record, approximately 98.5% of them singletons. The top ten clones comprise over 0.3% of the sample.

The germline ends are 6 bases apart after V is trimmed by 4 bases and J by 5 bases. As encoded in the germline V gene, CDR1 is SGHRS while CDR2 is YFSETQ. The CDR3 contains 11 residues, cysteine and phenylalanine counted. Only the CDR3 region is kept as DNA, spanning 33 bases read in frame from base 1. Healthy HIV-negative adults with no recently reported acute infections or vaccinations were included as donors. Only Caucasian adults living in Nashville, Tennessee, USA were represented among the donors. CD4+ T cells were enriched by magnetic negative selection; naive cells were then positively selected on CD45RA, and the negative fraction formed the memory subset. Blood was obtained by leukapheresis, after which PBMCs were separated by Ficoll-Histopaque density gradient centrifugation and cryopreserved in liquid nitrogen vapor phase. Purity and quantity of every magnetically sorted T cell population were checked by analytical flow cytometry. From each sorted fraction, genomic DNA was isolated and quantified by UV absorbance on a Nanodrop 2000c.

This entry belongs to a study of shared clonotypes between healthy human individuals (dated by TCRdb to the early 2020s). Turning to the overall study: A couple of women and three men aged 18 to 49 years were included in the cohort. For each donor, CD4 naive and CD4 memory were each run on three plates, CD8 naive on two plates, and CD8 memory on one plate. Per donor, leukapheresis produced somewhere between about 0.8 and 9.5 billion PBMCs. The study deeply sequenced blood TCR repertoires of five healthy adults to estimate repertoire size and the extent of clonotype sharing between individuals. To increase sequencing depth and limit assay-specific biases, different laboratories used diverse techniques to prepare libraries and sequence TCR repertoires. Broad study findings and their caveats: Naive subsets generally had larger estimated clonotype richness than memory subsets did. Because the study included only a small number of donors, the genetic and exposure-history diversity represented was limited. About 5% of naive CD4, 3.5% of naive CD8, 2.3% of memory CD4, and 0.4% of memory CD8 clonotypes were shared across a few donors. Incomplete sequencing was indicated by rarefaction of sorted-subset datasets, despite the large sequencing depth. Only blood was sampled, and tissue TCR repertoires likely differ from those in blood. Compared with non-shared clonotypes, the clonotypes found in all four sorted-subset donors had higher generation probabilities. Pairwise subsampling led to the expectation that sequencing depth would affect the degree of clonotype sharing among donors.

Recombination connected TRBV5-1 to TRBJ2-5; the D region possibly corresponds to TRBD2 (6 bases align). The sample taken for sequencing was naive CD4+ T cells sorted from blood. The meaning of the sample's cell subset or site label: CD45RA+ positively selected. This sequence was found in a man aged 25-45 years in good health. The CDR3 has the sequence CASSGRETQYF. The DNA is TGCGCCAGCAGCGGGAGGGAGACCCAGTACTTC.